These T cell receptor beta chains were read from a single sample in a study of shared T cell receptors in the human thymus. This table comes from immunoSEQ multiplex PCR, and its TCRdb copy is limited to in-frame clones, with some not included. The sample carries hundreds of thousands of clones, more than 75% recorded once. This sample also belongs to another study, concerning human thymus T cells.

The sequencing sample was made of thymocytes. The source is a boy in the first two years of life with a congenital heart defect. CDR3s include the opening cysteine and the closing phenylalanine or tryptophan. Fields, in order: V gene, clone size, D gene, J gene, CDR3 protein, CDR3 DNA. A D gene is named only where the DNA matches it firmly. Size is omitted from some rows. Given values are once, few, many or a class for expanded clones.

v_call: TRBV5-1; clone_size: .; d_call: .; j_call: TRBJ1-1; cdr3_aa: CASSLAPLRQTNTEAFF; cdr3_nt: TGCGCCAGCAGCTTGGCCCCCTTGAGACAGACGAACACTGAAGCTTTCTTT
v_call: TRBV11-1; clone_size: .; d_call: .; j_call: TRBJ1-3; cdr3_aa: CASSLAPDSSGNTIYF; cdr3_nt: TGTGCCAGCAGCTTAGCTCCGGACAGCTCTGGAAACACCATATATTTT
v_call: TRBV7-8; clone_size: once; d_call: .; j_call: TRBJ1-5; cdr3_aa: CASSSRVEPQHF; cdr3_nt: TGTGCCAGCAGCTCCCGGGTGGAGCCCCAGCATTTT
v_call: TRBV10-2; clone_size: .; d_call: TRBD2; j_call: TRBJ2-7; cdr3_aa: CASRPSSGSVYEQYF; cdr3_nt: TGCGCCAGCAGACCCTCTAGCGGGAGTGTGTACGAGCAGTACTTC
v_call: TRBV29-1; clone_size: .; d_call: TRBD1; j_call: TRBJ2-5; cdr3_aa: CSASGTGIFPETQYF; cdr3_nt: TGCAGCGCTTCCGGGACAGGGATATTTCCAGAGACCCAGTACTTC
v_call: TRBV27; clone_size: .; d_call: .; j_call: TRBJ2-3; cdr3_aa: CASSLRRNCTDTQYF; cdr3_nt: TGTGCCAGCAGTTTGAGGCGGAACTGCACAGATACGCAGTATTTT
v_call: TRBV29-1; clone_size: .; d_call: TRBD2; j_call: TRBJ2-3; cdr3_aa: CSVVSWGGRASGTDTQYF; cdr3_nt: TGCAGCGTTGTGTCGTGGGGCGGGAGGGCCTCCGGCACAGATACGCAGTATTTT
v_call: TRBV30; clone_size: once; d_call: TRBD2; j_call: TRBJ2-7; cdr3_aa: CAWSYRLSGSGYEQYF; cdr3_nt: TGTGCCTGGAGCTATCGACTCAGCGGGAGTGGGTACGAGCAGTACTTC
v_call: TRBV28; clone_size: once; d_call: TRBD2; j_call: TRBJ2-5; cdr3_aa: CASSLYRAGDQETQYF; cdr3_nt: TGTGCCAGCAGTTTATATCGAGCGGGAGACCAAGAGACCCAGTACTTC
v_call: TRBV29-1; clone_size: .; d_call: .; j_call: TRBJ2-3; cdr3_aa: CSVEPGVTDTQYF; cdr3_nt: TGCAGCGTTGAACCGGGGGTAACAGATACGCAGTATTTT
v_call: TRBV7-4; clone_size: .; d_call: TRBD1; j_call: TRBJ1-1; cdr3_aa: CASSLEAGGTEAFF; cdr3_nt: TGTGCCAGCAGCTTAGAAGCAGGGGGGACTGAAGCTTTCTTT
v_call: TRBV30; clone_size: .; d_call: .; j_call: TRBJ2-5; cdr3_aa: CAWSRTGSQETQYF; cdr3_nt: TGTGCCTGGAGCCGGACGGGGTCCCAAGAGACCCAGTACTTC
v_call: TRBV5-1; clone_size: .; d_call: TRBD2; j_call: TRBJ2-3; cdr3_aa: CASHIAGSPSTDTQYF; cdr3_nt: TGCGCCAGCCACATAGCGGGAAGCCCTAGCACAGATACGCAGTATTTT
v_call: TRBV23-1; clone_size: .; d_call: TRBD1; j_call: TRBJ2-6; cdr3_aa: CASSHISGRQGDSGANVLTF; cdr3_nt: TGCGCCAGCAGTCACATCAGTGGTCGGCAGGGGGACTCTGGGGCCAACGTCCTGACTTTC
v_call: TRBV4-2; clone_size: .; d_call: TRBD2; j_call: TRBJ2-7; cdr3_aa: CASSPDGGSSPYEQYF; cdr3_nt: TGTGCCAGCAGCCCCGACGGCGGGAGCTCCCCCTACGAGCAGTACTTC
v_call: TRBV4-3; clone_size: .; d_call: .; j_call: TRBJ2-5; cdr3_aa: CASSQVSAGMGETQYF; cdr3_nt: TGCGCCAGCAGCCAAGTCTCCGCGGGGATGGGGGAGACCCAGTACTTC
v_call: TRBV21-1; clone_size: .; d_call: .; j_call: TRBJ2-7; cdr3_aa: CARGWVKVDEQYF; cdr3_nt: TGTGCCAGGGGCTGGGTAAAAGTCGACGAGCAGTACTTC
v_call: TRBV7-6; clone_size: .; d_call: .; j_call: TRBJ2-1; cdr3_aa: CASWGGTHSYNEQFF; cdr3_nt: TGTGCCAGCTGGGGCGGGACCCACTCCTACAATGAGCAGTTCTTC
v_call: TRBV11-3; clone_size: .; d_call: TRBD1; j_call: TRBJ2-7; cdr3_aa: CASSTQGQAYEQYF; cdr3_nt: TGTGCCAGCAGCACTCAGGGACAGGCCTACGAGCAGTACTTC
v_call: TRBV28; clone_size: .; d_call: TRBD2; j_call: TRBJ2-3; cdr3_aa: CASRTSERAGPFTDTQYF; cdr3_nt: TGTGCCAGCAGGACTAGCGAGAGAGCAGGTCCTTTCACAGATACGCAGTATTTT
v_call: TRBV6-6; clone_size: .; d_call: .; j_call: TRBJ2-2; cdr3_aa: CASSSSTGTNTGELFF; cdr3_nt: TGTGCCAGCAGTTCCTCGACAGGAACGAACACCGGGGAGCTGTTTTTT
v_call: TRBV10-3; clone_size: .; d_call: .; j_call: TRBJ2-5; cdr3_aa: CAISPGSPETQYF; cdr3_nt: TGTGCCATCAGTCCAGGGTCCCCAGAGACCCAGTACTTC
v_call: TRBV5-1; clone_size: .; d_call: TRBD1; j_call: TRBJ1-1; cdr3_aa: CASSSHLTGTGTEAFF; cdr3_nt: TGCGCCAGCAGCTCTCACTTGACAGGGACGGGCACTGAAGCTTTCTTT
v_call: TRBV6-1; clone_size: .; d_call: TRBD1; j_call: TRBJ2-2; cdr3_aa: CASRGTVPNTGELFF; cdr3_nt: TGTGCCAGCAGAGGGACAGTTCCGAACACCGGGGAGCTGTTTTTT
v_call: TRBV7-6; clone_size: .; d_call: TRBD2; j_call: TRBJ2-7; cdr3_aa: CASSLTFRLAGTYEQYF; cdr3_nt: TGTGCCAGCAGCTTAACCTTTAGACTAGCGGGAACCTACGAGCAGTACTTC